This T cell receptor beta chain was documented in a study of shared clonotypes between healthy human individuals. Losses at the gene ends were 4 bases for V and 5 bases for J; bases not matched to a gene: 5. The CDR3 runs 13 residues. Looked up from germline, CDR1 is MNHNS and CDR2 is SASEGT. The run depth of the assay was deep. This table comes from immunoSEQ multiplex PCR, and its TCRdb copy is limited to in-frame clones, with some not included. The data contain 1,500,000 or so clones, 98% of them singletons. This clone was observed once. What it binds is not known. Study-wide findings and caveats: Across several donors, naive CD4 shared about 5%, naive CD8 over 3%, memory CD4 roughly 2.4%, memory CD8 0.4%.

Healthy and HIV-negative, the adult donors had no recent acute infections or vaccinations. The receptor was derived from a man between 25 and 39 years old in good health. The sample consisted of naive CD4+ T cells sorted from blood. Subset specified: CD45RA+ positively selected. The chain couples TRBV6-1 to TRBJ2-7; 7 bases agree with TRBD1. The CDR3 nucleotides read TGTGCCAGCAGTGCGACAGGGTCAAACGAGCAGTACTTC. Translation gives CASSATGSNEQYF.